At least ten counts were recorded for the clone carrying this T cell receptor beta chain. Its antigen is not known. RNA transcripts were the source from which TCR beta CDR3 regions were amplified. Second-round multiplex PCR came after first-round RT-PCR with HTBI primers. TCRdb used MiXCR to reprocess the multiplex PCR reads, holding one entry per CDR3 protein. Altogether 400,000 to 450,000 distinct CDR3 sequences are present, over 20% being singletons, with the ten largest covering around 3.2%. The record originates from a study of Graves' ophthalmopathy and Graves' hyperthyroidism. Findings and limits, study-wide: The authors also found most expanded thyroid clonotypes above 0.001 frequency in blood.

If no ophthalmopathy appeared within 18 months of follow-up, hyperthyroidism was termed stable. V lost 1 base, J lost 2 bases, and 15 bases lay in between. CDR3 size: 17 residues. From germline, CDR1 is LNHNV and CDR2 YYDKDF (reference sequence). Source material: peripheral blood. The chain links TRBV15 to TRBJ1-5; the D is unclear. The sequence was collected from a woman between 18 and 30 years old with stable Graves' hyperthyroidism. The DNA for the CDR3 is TGTGCCACCAGCAGAGGGGCATGGGTTGGGGGCAATCAGCCCCAGCATTTT. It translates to CATSRGAWVGGNQPQHF.